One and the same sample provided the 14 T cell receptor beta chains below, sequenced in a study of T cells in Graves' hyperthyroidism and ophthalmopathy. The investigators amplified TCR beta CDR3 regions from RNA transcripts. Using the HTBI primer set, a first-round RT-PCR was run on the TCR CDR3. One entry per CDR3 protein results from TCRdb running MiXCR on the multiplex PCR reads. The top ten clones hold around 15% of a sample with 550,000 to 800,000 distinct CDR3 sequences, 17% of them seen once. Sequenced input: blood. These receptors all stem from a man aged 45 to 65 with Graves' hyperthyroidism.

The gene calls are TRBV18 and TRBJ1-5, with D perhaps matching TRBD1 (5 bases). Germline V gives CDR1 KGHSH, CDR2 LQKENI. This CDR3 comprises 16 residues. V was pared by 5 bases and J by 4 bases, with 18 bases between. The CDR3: CASSAMSAQGNQPQHF. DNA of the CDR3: TGTGCCAGCTCAGCAATGAGCGCGCAGGGTAATCAGCCCCAGCATTTT.

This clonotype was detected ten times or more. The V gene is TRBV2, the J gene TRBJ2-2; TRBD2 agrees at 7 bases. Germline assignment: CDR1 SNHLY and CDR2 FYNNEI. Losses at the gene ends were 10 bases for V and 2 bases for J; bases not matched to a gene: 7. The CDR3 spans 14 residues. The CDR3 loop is CATSGTENTGELFF. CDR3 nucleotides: TGTGCCACCAGCGGGACGGAAAACACCGGGGAGCTGTTTTTT.

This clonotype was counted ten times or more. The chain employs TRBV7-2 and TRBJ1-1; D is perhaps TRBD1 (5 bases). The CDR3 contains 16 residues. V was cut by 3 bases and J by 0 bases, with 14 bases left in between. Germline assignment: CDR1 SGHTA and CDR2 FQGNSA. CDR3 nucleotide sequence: TGTGCCAGCAGCTTCGCCGCTGGGGCCTTGAACACTGAAGCTTTCTTT. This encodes CASSFAAGALNTEAFF.

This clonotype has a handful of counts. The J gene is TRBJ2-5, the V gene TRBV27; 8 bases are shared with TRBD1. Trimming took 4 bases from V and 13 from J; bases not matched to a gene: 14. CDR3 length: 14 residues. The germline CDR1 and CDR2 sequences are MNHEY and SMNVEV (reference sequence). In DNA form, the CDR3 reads TGTGCCAGCAGTTCCTGGACAGGGAACAATTTGTGGTACTTC. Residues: CASSSWTGNNLWYF.

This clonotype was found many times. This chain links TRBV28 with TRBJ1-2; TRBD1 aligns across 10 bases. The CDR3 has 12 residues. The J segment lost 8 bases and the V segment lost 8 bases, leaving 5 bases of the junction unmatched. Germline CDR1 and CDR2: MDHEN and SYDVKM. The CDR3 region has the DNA TGTGCCAGCGGGAGACAGGGGGCGGGCTACACCTTC. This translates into CASGRQGAGYTF.

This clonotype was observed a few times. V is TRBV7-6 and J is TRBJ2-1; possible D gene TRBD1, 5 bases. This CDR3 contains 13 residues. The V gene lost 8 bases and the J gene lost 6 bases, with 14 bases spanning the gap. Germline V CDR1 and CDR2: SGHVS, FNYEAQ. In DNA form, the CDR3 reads TGTGCCAGCTCGAAATCAGGGTCCAATGAGCAGTTCTTC. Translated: CASSKSGSNEQFF.

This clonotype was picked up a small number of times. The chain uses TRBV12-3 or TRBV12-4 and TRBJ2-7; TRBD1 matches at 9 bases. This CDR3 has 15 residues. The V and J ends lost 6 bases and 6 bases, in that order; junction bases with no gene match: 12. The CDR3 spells CASSLRVTGGSEQYF. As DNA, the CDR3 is TGTGCCAGCAGCCTACGGGTGACAGGGGGATCCGAGCAGTACTTC.

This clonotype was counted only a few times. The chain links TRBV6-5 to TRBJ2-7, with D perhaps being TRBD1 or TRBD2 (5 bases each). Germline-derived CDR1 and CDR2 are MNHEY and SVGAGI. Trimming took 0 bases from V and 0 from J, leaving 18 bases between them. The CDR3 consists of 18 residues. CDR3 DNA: TGTGCCAGCAGTTACTCACTAGGACGGGGACCTAACTCCTACGAGCAGTACTTC. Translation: CASSYSLGRGPNSYEQYF.

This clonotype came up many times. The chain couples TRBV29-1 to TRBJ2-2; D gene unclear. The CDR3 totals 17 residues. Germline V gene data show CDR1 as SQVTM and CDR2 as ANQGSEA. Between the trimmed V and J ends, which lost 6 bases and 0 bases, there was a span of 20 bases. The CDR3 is CSVESLTSTSNTGELFF. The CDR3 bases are TGCAGCGTCGAATCCCTCACCAGCACCTCGAACACCGGGGAGCTGTTTTTT.

Written as DNA, the CDR3 is TGTGCCAGCAGTTTACAGGGACCGACATCCCGCGATGCTTTCTTT. Translated: CASSLQGPTSRDAFF. The V call is TRBV12-3 or TRBV12-4, the J call TRBJ1-1; TRBD1 might be the D (5 bases). Trimming took 2 bases from V and 11 from J, leaving 21 bases between them. CDR3 length: 15 residues.

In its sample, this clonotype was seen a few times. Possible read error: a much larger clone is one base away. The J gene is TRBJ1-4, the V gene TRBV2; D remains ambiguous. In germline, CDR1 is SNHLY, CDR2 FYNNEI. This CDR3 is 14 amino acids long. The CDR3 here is CASSEGRDNGKLFF. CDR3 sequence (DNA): TGTGCCAGCAGTGAAGGGAGGGATAATGGAAAACTGTTTTTT.

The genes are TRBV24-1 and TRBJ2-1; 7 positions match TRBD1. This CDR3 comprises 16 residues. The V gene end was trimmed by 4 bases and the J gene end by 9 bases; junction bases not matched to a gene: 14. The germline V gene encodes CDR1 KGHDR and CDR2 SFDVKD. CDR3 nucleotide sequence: TGTGCCACCAGTGACTTCCCGGACAGGAATAGTGCTGAGCAGTTCTTC. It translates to CATSDFPDRNSAEQFF.

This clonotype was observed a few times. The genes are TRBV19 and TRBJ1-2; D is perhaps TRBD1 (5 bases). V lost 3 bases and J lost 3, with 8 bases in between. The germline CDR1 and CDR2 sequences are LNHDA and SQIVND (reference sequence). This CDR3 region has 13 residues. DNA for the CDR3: TGTGCCAGTAGTATCTTGGGGGACTATGGCTACACCTTC. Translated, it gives CASSILGDYGYTF.

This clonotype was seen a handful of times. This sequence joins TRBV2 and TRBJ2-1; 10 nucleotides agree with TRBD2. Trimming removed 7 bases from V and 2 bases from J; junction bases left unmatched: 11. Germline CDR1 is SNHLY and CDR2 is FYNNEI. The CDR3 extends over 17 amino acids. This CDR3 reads CASTPGGSGRAYNEQFF. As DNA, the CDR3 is TGTGCCAGCACCCCCGGGGGGAGCGGGAGGGCCTACAATGAGCAGTTCTTC.